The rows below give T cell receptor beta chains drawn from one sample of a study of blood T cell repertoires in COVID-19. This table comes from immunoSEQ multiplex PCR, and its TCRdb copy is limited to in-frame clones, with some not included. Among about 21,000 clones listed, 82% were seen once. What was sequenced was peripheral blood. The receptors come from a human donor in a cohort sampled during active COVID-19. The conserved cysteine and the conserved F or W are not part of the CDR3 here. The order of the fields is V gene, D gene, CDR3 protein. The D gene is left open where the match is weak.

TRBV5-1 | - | ASSAGTPFLNIQY
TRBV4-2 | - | ASSQIGESEQF
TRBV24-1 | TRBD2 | ATSAASGSYEQY
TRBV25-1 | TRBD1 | ASSEWAGGTYEQY
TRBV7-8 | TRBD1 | ASTPGTGTGIYNEQF
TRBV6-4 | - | ASSDKIPADTQY
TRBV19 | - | ASSRDTAYGYT
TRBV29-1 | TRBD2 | SVAGLAGEGNTGELF
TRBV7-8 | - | ASSLTRAGGELF
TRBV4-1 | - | ASSQLPGRGEKLF
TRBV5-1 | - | ASSLWSGYEQY
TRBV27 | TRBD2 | ASSLSAGLTDTQY
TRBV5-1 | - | ASSLGGSSNQPQH
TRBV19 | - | ASKAPRATGELF
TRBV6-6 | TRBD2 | ASSPAGLAGLEYEQF
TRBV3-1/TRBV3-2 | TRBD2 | ASSQVASGSGNEQF
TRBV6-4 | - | ASSEGVNQPQH
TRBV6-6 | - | ASRSRGEYNEQF
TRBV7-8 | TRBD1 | ASSLDLDRVIYGYT
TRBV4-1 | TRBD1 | ASSQTEGTGSETQY
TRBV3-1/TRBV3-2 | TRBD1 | ASSPRDRDNGYT
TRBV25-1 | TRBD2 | ASSEYVAGGPWETQY
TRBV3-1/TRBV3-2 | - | ASRRGSYNSPLH
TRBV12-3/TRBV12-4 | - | ASRSTYEQY
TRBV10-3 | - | AISESNRKETQY
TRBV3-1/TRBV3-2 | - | ASSQGSGARTGELF
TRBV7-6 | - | ASSLAGHLMNTEAF
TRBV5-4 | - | ASSRKKAGAEGF
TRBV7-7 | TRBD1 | ASSPNSGTGGPQY
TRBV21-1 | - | ASSKERRGGGANVLT
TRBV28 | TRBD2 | ASSLPPPSGHSDTQY
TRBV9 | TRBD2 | ASSGTSGRGETQY
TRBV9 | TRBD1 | ASSPGQGIYEQY
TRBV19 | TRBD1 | ASSTRQGSNEQF
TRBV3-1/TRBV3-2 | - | ASSQARATQY
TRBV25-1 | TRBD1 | ASSDLRTGGLVAGELF
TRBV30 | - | AWSEGDRDTDTQY
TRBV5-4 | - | ASRGGNPLFPQETQY
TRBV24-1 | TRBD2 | ATSDPSRLAGDTGELF
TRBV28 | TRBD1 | ASSPGQANYGYT
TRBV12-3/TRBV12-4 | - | ASSFTAAGYT
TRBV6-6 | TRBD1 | ASKRDRAYEQY
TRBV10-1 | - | ASSSTEFYEQY
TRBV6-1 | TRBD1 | ASSEIPGTGGGETQY
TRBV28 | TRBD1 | ASSQTPGQGQH
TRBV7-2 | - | ASSPDRWQPQH
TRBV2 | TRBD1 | ASKGDSRNPQH
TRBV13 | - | ASSRFDRPPSNTGELF
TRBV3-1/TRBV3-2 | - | ASSQVSRGEQY
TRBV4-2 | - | ASSQDMSGGGGVETQY